This T cell receptor beta chain stems from a study of Tregs in tolerant kidney transplant recipients. The assay was immunoSEQ multiplex PCR, and TCRdb's table has in-frame clones only and misses some. The repertoire holds 60,000 to 75,000 clones, with 70% to 90% as singletons. This CDR3 contains 15 residues. The V gene's germline CDR1 is SGHTA and CDR2 FQGNSA. With 5 bases removed from V and 6 bases from J, the gap between germline ends came to 17 bases. The rearrangement links TRBV7-2 to TRBJ2-1; tentatively, D is TRBD1 (5 bases). The material was Tregs from blood, obtained before the transplant. This clonotype originated in a human donor who received a combined kidney and bone marrow transplant. DNA for the CDR3: TGTGCCAGCAGCCCCCAGGGAACCAAGGCCAATGAGCAGTTCTTC. Translated: CASSPQGTKANEQFF.